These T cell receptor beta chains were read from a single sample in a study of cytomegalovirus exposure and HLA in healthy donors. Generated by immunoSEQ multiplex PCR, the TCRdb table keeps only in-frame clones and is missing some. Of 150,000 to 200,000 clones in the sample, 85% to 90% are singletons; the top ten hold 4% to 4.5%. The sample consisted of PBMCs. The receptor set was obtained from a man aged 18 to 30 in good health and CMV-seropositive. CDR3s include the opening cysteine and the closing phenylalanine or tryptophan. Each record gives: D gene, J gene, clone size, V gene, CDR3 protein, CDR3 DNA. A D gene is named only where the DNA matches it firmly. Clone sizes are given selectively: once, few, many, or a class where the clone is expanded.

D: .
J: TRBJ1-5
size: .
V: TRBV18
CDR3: CASSSGGNQPQHF
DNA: TGTGCCAGCTCGTCGGGGGGGAATCAGCCCCAGCATTTT

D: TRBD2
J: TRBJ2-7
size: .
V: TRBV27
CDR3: CASTSGSINEQYF
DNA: TGTGCCAGCACTAGCGGGAGTATCAACGAGCAGTACTTC

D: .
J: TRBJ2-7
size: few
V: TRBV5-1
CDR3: CASSLWGDEQYF
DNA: TGCGCCAGCAGCTTGTGGGGAGACGAGCAGTACTTC

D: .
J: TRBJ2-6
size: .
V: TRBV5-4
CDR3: CASSSRTGTAGANVLTF
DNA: TGTGCCAGCAGCTCGCGGACCGGGACTGCTGGGGCCAACGTCCTGACTTTC

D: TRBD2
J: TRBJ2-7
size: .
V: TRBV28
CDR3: CASSFRTLSGRFDYEQYF
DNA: TGTGCCAGCAGTTTCAGGACTTTAAGCGGGAGATTCGACTACGAGCAGTACTTC

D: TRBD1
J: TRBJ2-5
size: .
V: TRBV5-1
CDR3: CASSPGTGGTWETQYF
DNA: TGCGCCAGCAGCCCAGGGACAGGGGGCACCTGGGAGACCCAGTACTTC

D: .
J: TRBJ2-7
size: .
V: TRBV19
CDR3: CASSITGTRGTYEQYF
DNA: TGTGCCAGTAGTATCACCGGGACAAGAGGGACCTACGAGCAGTACTTC

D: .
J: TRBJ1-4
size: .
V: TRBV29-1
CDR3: CSAGTSTWEKLFF
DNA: TGCAGCGCTGGGACTTCCACCTGGGAAAAACTGTTTTTT

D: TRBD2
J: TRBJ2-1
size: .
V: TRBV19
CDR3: CASSTSGYNEQFF
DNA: TGTGCCAGTAGTACTAGCGGCTACAATGAGCAGTTCTTC

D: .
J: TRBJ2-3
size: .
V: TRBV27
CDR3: CASRKRLSDTQYF
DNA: TGTGCCAGCCGCAAGAGGTTATCAGATACGCAGTATTTT

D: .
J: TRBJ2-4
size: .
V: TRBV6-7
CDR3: CASSRPSGKNIQYF
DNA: TGTGCCAGCAGCCGACCCTCAGGCAAAAACATTCAGTACTTC

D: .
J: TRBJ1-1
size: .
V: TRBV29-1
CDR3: CSVEKIGGNTEAFF
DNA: TGCAGCGTTGAGAAAATCGGAGGGAACACTGAAGCTTTCTTT

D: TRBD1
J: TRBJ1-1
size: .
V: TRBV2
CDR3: CARGTGGSGTEAFF
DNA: TGTGCCAGAGGGACAGGGGGCAGTGGAACTGAAGCTTTCTTT

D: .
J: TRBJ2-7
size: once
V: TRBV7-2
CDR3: CASSPSSYYEQYF
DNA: TGTGCCAGCAGTCCTTCTAGCTACTACGAGCAGTACTTC

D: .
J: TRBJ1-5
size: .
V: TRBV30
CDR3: CAWSVCTDSNQPQHF
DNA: TGTGCCTGGAGTGTATGTACAGATAGCAATCAGCCCCAGCATTTT

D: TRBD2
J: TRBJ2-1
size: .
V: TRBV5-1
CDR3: CASSLGRGLAVYNEQFF
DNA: TGCGCCAGCAGCTTGGGGCGAGGACTAGCGGTATACAATGAGCAGTTCTTC